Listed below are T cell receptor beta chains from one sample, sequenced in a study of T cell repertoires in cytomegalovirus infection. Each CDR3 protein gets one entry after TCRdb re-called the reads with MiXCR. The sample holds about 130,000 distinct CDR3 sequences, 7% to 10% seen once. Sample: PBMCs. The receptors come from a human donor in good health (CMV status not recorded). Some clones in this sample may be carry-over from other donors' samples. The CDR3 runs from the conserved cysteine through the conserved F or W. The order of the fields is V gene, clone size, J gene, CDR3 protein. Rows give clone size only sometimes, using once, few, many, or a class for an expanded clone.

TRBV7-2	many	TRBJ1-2	CASSLVAGQGGYTF
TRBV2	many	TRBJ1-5	CASSEYRFWPQHF
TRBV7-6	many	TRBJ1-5	CASSLEGTPPQHF
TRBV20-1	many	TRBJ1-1	CSAVTGYPEAFF
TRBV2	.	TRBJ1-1	CATQVAEAFF
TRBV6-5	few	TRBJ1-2	CASNGQDHYGYTF
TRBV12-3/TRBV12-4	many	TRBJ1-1	CASSLAVSEAFF
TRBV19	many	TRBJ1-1	CASALGRNTEAFF
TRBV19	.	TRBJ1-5	CASSITGNQPQHF
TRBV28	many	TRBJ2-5	CASSLWGQETQYF
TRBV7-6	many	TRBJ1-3	CASSSVPGQPTGNTIYF
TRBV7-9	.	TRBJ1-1	CASSQGGVSTEAFF
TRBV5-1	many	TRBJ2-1	CASSPTSGGLSEQFF
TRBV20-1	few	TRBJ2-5	CSARRRGGRGTQYF
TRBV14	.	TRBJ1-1	CASSQHWGGMNTEAFF
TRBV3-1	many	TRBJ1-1	CASSHSLSEAFF
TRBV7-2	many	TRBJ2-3	CASSYQAGGSTDTQYF
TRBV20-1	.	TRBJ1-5	CSASPGGITQPQHF
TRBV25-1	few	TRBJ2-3	CASSWTSGTTDTQYF
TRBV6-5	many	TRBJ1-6	CASSYSQGNSPLHF
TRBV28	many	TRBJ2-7	CASSAHEVRDEQYF
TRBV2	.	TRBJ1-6	CASKLDRGRSPLHF
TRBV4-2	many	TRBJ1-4	CASSQDLWGVSDEKLFF
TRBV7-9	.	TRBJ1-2	CASKAGTAYGYTF